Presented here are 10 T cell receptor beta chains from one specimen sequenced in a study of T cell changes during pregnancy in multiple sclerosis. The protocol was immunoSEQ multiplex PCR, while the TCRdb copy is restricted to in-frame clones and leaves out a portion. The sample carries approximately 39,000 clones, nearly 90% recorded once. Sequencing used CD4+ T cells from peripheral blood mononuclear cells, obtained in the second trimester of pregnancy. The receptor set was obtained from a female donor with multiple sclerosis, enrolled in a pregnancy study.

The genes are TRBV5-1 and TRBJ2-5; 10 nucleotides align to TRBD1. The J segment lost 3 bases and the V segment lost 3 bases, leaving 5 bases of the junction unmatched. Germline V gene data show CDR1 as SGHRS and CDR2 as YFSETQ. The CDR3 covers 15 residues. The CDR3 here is CASSWGDRGEETQYF. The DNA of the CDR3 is TGCGCCAGCAGCTGGGGGGACAGGGGTGAAGAGACCCAGTACTTC.

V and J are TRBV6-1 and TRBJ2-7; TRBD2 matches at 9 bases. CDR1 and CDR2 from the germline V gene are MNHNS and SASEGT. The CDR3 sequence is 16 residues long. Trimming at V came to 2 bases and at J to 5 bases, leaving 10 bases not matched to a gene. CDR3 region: CASSEISGSLSNEQYF. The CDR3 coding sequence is TGTGCCAGCAGTGAAATTAGCGGGAGTCTGTCCAACGAGCAGTACTTC.

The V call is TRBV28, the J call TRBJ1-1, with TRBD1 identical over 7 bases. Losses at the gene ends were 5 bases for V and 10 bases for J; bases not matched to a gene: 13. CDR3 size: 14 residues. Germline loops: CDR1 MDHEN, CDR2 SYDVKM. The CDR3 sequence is CASSLYDRVVGAFF. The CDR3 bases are TGTGCCAGCAGTCTTTATGACAGGGTAGTCGGAGCTTTCTTT.

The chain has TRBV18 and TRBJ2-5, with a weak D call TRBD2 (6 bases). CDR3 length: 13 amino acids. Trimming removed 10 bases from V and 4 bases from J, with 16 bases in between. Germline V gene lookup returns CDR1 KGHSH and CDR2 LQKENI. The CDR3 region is CATLSSERETQYF. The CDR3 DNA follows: TGTGCCACCCTTTCTAGCGAGCGAGAGACCCAGTACTTC. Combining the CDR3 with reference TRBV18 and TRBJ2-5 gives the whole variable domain NAGVMQNPRHLVRRRGQEARLRCSPMKGHSHVYWYRQLPEEGLKFMVYLQKENIIDESGMPKERFSAEFPKEGPSILRIQQVVRGDSAAYFCATLSSERETQYFGPGTRLLVL.

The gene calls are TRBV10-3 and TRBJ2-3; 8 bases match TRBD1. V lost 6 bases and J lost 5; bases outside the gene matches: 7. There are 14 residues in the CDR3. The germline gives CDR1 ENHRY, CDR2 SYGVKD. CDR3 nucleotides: TGTGCCATCAGATGGACAGGGCAGGTAGATACGCAGTATTTT. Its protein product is CAIRWTGQVDTQYF.

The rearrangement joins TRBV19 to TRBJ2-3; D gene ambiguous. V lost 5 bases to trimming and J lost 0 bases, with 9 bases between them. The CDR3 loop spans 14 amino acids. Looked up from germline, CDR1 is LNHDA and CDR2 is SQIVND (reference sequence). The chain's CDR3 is CASSPYSSTDTQYF. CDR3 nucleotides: TGTGCCAGTAGTCCATACAGCAGCACAGATACGCAGTATTTT.

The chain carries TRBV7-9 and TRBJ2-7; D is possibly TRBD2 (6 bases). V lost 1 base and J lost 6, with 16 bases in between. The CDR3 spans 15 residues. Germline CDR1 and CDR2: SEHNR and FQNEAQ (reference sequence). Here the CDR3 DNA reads TGTGCCAGCAGCTTAGAATGGCGGGACCCCGGCGAGCAGTACTTC. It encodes CASSLEWRDPGEQYF.

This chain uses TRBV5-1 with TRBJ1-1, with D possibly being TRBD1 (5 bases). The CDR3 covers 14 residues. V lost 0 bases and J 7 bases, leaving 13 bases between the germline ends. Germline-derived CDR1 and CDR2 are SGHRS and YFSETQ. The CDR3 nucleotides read TGCGCCAGCAGCTTGGGGTCAGGGCTCGGTGAAGCTTTCTTT. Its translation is CASSLGSGLGEAFF.

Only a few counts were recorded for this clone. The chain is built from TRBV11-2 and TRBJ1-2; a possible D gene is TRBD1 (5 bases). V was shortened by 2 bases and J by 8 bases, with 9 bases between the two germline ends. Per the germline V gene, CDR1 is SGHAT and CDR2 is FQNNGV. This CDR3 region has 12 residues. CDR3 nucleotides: TGTGCCAGCAGCTTAACGGGGGTCGGCTACACCTTC. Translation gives CASSLTGVGYTF.

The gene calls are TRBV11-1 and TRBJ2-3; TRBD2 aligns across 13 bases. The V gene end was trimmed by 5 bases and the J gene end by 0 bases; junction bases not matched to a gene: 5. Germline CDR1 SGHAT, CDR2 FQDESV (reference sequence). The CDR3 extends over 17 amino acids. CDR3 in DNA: TGTGCCAGCAGCCTGGGACTAGCGGGGTCTAGCACAGATACGCAGTATTTT. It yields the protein CASSLGLAGSSTDTQYF.